Listed below are T cell receptor beta chains from one sample, sequenced in a study of Tregs in tolerant kidney transplant recipients. The data were produced by immunoSEQ multiplex PCR, yet TCRdb's version contains in-frame clones alone and is incomplete. Here the sample spans roughly 66,000 clones, roughly 92% being singletons. This specimen was CD8+ T cells from blood, taken before the transplant. These receptors all stem from a human donor who received a combined kidney and bone marrow transplant. CDR3s include the opening cysteine and the closing phenylalanine or tryptophan. A D gene is named only where the DNA matches it firmly. Some rows have no size entry. The others give once, few or many, or a class for an expanded clone.

TRBV4-2,.,12,once,TRBJ1-2,TGTGCCAGCAGCCACGGGTCCTATGGCTACACCTTC,CASSHGSYGYTF
TRBV13,.,13,.,TRBJ2-2,TGTGCCAGCAAGAGATCGAACACCGGGGAGCTGTTTTTT,CASKRSNTGELFF
TRBV9,TRBD2,14,.,TRBJ2-3,TGTGCCAGCAGCGGAGCGGGAGCCGGTGATACGCAGTATTTT,CASSGAGAGDTQYF
TRBV5-6,TRBD1,12,.,TRBJ2-7,TGTGCCAGCAGCACAGGGGCCTACGAGCAGTACTTC,CASSTGAYEQYF
TRBV4-1,.,17,medium-sized,TRBJ2-1,TGCGCCAGCACACCCCTGGGGGCCCAGAGCTCCTACAATGAGCAGTTCTTC,CASTPLGAQSSYNEQFF
TRBV7-2,TRBD1,15,.,TRBJ1-2,TGTGCCAGCAGCCAGCTGACAGGGGGGAACTATGGCTACACCTTC,CASSQLTGGNYGYTF
TRBV7-8,.,15,.,TRBJ2-3,TGTGCCAGCAGCCGTAGGGCGGGGTTCCAAGATACGCAGTATTTT,CASSRRAGFQDTQYF
TRBV27,.,15,.,TRBJ1-5,TGTGCCAGCAGTTTAGGTTTAGGGGCTGGCCAGCCCCAGCATTTT,CASSLGLGAGQPQHF
TRBV28,TRBD1,17,.,TRBJ1-6,TGTGCCAGCAGTCCTCCGGGGACAGGGGTTTCTAATTCACCCCTCCACTTT,CASSPPGTGVSNSPLHF
TRBV10-3,TRBD2,14,.,TRBJ2-1,TGTGCCACCGCGACTAGCGGGGCCTACAATGAGCAGTTCTTC,CATATSGAYNEQFF
TRBV19,.,15,.,TRBJ2-7,TGTGCCAGTAGTATAGGGGCGGGAAGCTCCTACGAGCAGTACTTC,CASSIGAGSSYEQYF